This is a list of T cell receptor beta chains from one sample in a study of blood T cell repertoires in COVID-19. Assay used: immunoSEQ multiplex PCR; TCRdb lists only in-frame clones, some missing. The profile covers a few hundred thousand clones, with around 88% appearing a single time and 5.5% to 8% taken by the ten largest. The sample comprised peripheral blood. These receptors were collected from a woman aged 25 to 39 who had recovered from COVID-19. Each CDR3 is given with its conserved first and last residue. A D gene is named only where the DNA matches it firmly. Expanded clones are given a class, and other clones once, few, many or no size at all.

D gene: NA; V gene: TRBV7-2; J gene: TRBJ2-7; clone size: NA; CDR3 protein: CASRRGGDDSYEQYF; CDR3 DNA: TGTGCCAGCAGGAGAGGGGGGGACGATTCGTACGAGCAGTACTTC
D gene: TRBD1; V gene: TRBV29-1; J gene: TRBJ1-1; clone size: NA; CDR3 protein: CSVLTYRGGITEAFF; CDR3 DNA: TGCAGCGTTCTGACCTACAGGGGAGGTATCACTGAAGCTTTCTTT
D gene: NA; V gene: TRBV6-4; J gene: TRBJ1-3; clone size: NA; CDR3 protein: CASSYDSSSGNTIYF; CDR3 DNA: TGTGCCAGCAGCTACGACAGTTCCTCTGGAAACACCATATATTTT
D gene: NA; V gene: TRBV9; J gene: TRBJ1-2; clone size: NA; CDR3 protein: CASSEGLTASYGYTF; CDR3 DNA: TGTGCCAGCAGCGAGGGGTTGACGGCGAGCTATGGCTACACCTTC
D gene: NA; V gene: TRBV3-1/TRBV3-2; J gene: TRBJ1-1; clone size: NA; CDR3 protein: CASSQEVGETEAFF; CDR3 DNA: TGTGCCAGCAGCCAAGAAGTCGGGGAAACTGAAGCTTTCTTT
D gene: TRBD2; V gene: TRBV27; J gene: TRBJ2-1; clone size: NA; CDR3 protein: CASSLYPSGGHNEQFF; CDR3 DNA: TGTGCCAGCAGTTTATATCCTAGCGGGGGGCACAATGAGCAGTTCTTC
D gene: NA; V gene: TRBV4-3; J gene: TRBJ2-3; clone size: NA; CDR3 protein: CASSQDGGGDTQYF; CDR3 DNA: TGCGCCAGCAGCCAAGATGGGGGCGGAGATACGCAGTATTTT
D gene: TRBD1; V gene: TRBV7-9; J gene: TRBJ1-1; clone size: NA; CDR3 protein: CADRGFERERNTEAFF; CDR3 DNA: TGTGCCGACAGGGGCTTTGAGAGGGAGAGGAACACTGAAGCTTTCTTT
D gene: TRBD1; V gene: TRBV7-7; J gene: TRBJ1-1; clone size: NA; CDR3 protein: CAITPLTGGHITEAFF; CDR3 DNA: TGTGCCATTACTCCTCTGACAGGGGGACATATCACTGAAGCTTTCTTT
D gene: NA; V gene: TRBV5-6; J gene: TRBJ1-1; clone size: once; CDR3 protein: CASSLVGAPEAFF; CDR3 DNA: TGTGCCAGCAGCTTGGTGGGGGCGCCTGAAGCTTTCTTT
D gene: TRBD1; V gene: TRBV5-1; J gene: TRBJ1-3; clone size: NA; CDR3 protein: CASSLNGQVGAGNTIYF; CDR3 DNA: TGCGCCAGCAGCTTAAATGGACAGGTTGGGGCTGGAAACACCATATATTTT
D gene: NA; V gene: TRBV15; J gene: TRBJ2-2; clone size: NA; CDR3 protein: CATSRDVSTGELFF; CDR3 DNA: TGTGCCACCAGCAGAGATGTGAGCACCGGGGAGCTGTTTTTT
D gene: TRBD1; V gene: TRBV10-3; J gene: TRBJ2-7; clone size: NA; CDR3 protein: CAISEEGGKWDEQYF; CDR3 DNA: TGTGCCATCAGTGAGGAAGGGGGCAAGTGGGACGAGCAGTACTTC
D gene: NA; V gene: TRBV4-3; J gene: TRBJ2-5; clone size: once; CDR3 protein: CASSQSPGTQYQETQYF; CDR3 DNA: TGCGCCAGCAGCCAATCACCCGGGACACAATACCAAGAGACCCAGTACTTC
D gene: NA; V gene: TRBV20-1; J gene: TRBJ1-6; clone size: NA; CDR3 protein: CSASRPPGEGSPLHF; CDR3 DNA: TGCAGTGCTAGTCGCCCACCCGGTGAGGGATCACCCCTCCACTTT
D gene: NA; V gene: TRBV28; J gene: TRBJ1-6; clone size: NA; CDR3 protein: CASSFGPGGSPLHF; CDR3 DNA: TGTGCCAGCAGTTTCGGCCCCGGGGGTTCACCCCTCCACTTT
D gene: TRBD1; V gene: TRBV9; J gene: TRBJ1-5; clone size: NA; CDR3 protein: CASSVDRANQPQHF; CDR3 DNA: TGTGCCAGCAGCGTGGACAGGGCCAATCAGCCCCAGCATTTT
D gene: NA; V gene: TRBV12-3/TRBV12-4; J gene: TRBJ1-5; clone size: NA; CDR3 protein: CASSSGTRQHF; CDR3 DNA: TGTGCCAGCAGCTCCGGGACACGCCAGCATTTT
D gene: NA; V gene: TRBV2; J gene: TRBJ2-3; clone size: NA; CDR3 protein: CASSPLRGPPTDTQYF; CDR3 DNA: TGTGCCAGCAGTCCCTTGCGGGGGCCACCCACAGATACGCAGTATTTT
D gene: NA; V gene: TRBV6-6; J gene: TRBJ1-3; clone size: NA; CDR3 protein: CASQAYSGNTIYF; CDR3 DNA: TGTGCCAGCCAGGCTTACTCTGGAAACACCATATATTTT
D gene: TRBD1; V gene: TRBV7-9; J gene: TRBJ1-5; clone size: once; CDR3 protein: CASSPGTGVWPQHF; CDR3 DNA: TGTGCCAGCAGCCCCGGGACAGGGGTTTGGCCCCAGCATTTT
D gene: NA; V gene: TRBV4-1; J gene: TRBJ2-1; clone size: NA; CDR3 protein: CASSQEPRVGNEQFF; CDR3 DNA: TGCGCCAGCAGCCAAGAACCCAGGGTGGGGAATGAGCAGTTCTTC
D gene: NA; V gene: TRBV7-9; J gene: TRBJ2-7; clone size: few; CDR3 protein: CASSPLYEQYF; CDR3 DNA: TGTGCCAGCAGCCCCCTCTACGAGCAGTACTTC
D gene: NA; V gene: TRBV12-2; J gene: TRBJ2-5; clone size: NA; CDR3 protein: CASRPSEGGVPPAEETQYF; CDR3 DNA: TGTGCAAGTCGCCCGTCGGAGGGAGGGGTTCCCCCCGCCGAAGAGACCCAGTACTTC
D gene: TRBD2; V gene: TRBV2; J gene: TRBJ2-3; clone size: NA; CDR3 protein: CASRGTSGDADTQYF; CDR3 DNA: TGTGCCAGCAGGGGGACTAGCGGGGACGCAGATACGCAGTATTTT
D gene: NA; V gene: TRBV15; J gene: TRBJ2-3; clone size: NA; CDR3 protein: CATSAGNREDTQYF; CDR3 DNA: TGTGCCACCAGCGCCGGGAACAGGGAAGATACGCAGTATTTT
D gene: NA; V gene: TRBV3-1/TRBV3-2; J gene: TRBJ2-7; clone size: NA; CDR3 protein: CASSQGLTLLVNEQYF; CDR3 DNA: TGTGCCAGCAGCCAAGGTTTAACCCTACTAGTAAACGAGCAGTACTTC
D gene: TRBD1; V gene: TRBV7-3; J gene: TRBJ2-2; clone size: NA; CDR3 protein: CASSLNRGETGELFF; CDR3 DNA: TGTGCCAGCAGCTTAAACAGGGGAGAAACCGGGGAGCTGTTTTTT
D gene: TRBD1; V gene: TRBV15; J gene: TRBJ2-1; clone size: NA; CDR3 protein: CATSRPDRGLNNEQFF; CDR3 DNA: TGTGCCACCAGCAGACCCGACAGGGGACTTAACAATGAGCAGTTCTTC
D gene: TRBD1; V gene: TRBV4-1; J gene: TRBJ1-6; clone size: NA; CDR3 protein: CASSQADRDNSPLHF; CDR3 DNA: TGCGCCAGCAGCCAGGCGGACAGGGACAATTCACCCCTCCACTTT
D gene: TRBD1; V gene: TRBV5-1; J gene: TRBJ1-1; clone size: NA; CDR3 protein: CASTWGQAGDTEAFF; CDR3 DNA: TGCGCCAGCACCTGGGGACAGGCAGGGGACACTGAAGCTTTCTTT
D gene: NA; V gene: TRBV6-4; J gene: TRBJ2-1; clone size: NA; CDR3 protein: CASSDLQGGTYNEQFF; CDR3 DNA: TGTGCCAGCAGTGACTTACAGGGTGGGACATATAATGAGCAGTTCTTC
D gene: NA; V gene: TRBV27; J gene: TRBJ2-7; clone size: NA; CDR3 protein: CASSSKPVSYEQYF; CDR3 DNA: TGTGCCAGCAGTTCAAAACCAGTTTCCTACGAGCAGTACTTC
D gene: TRBD2; V gene: TRBV2; J gene: TRBJ2-3; clone size: NA; CDR3 protein: CASGLGTSQNLDTQYF; CDR3 DNA: TGTGCCAGCGGGCTTGGGACTAGCCAAAATCTAGATACGCAGTATTTT
D gene: NA; V gene: TRBV7-9; J gene: TRBJ2-5; clone size: once; CDR3 protein: CASSNARYQETQYF; CDR3 DNA: TGTGCCAGCAGCAATGCCCGGTACCAAGAGACCCAGTACTTC
D gene: TRBD1; V gene: TRBV19; J gene: TRBJ1-1; clone size: NA; CDR3 protein: CASSIAPGGTNTEAFF; CDR3 DNA: TGTGCCAGTAGTATAGCTCCAGGGGGGACGAACACTGAAGCTTTCTTT
D gene: NA; V gene: TRBV7-9; J gene: TRBJ2-7; clone size: NA; CDR3 protein: CASSLAQGRYEQYF; CDR3 DNA: TGTGCCAGCAGCTTAGCACAGGGTCGCTACGAGCAGTACTTC
D gene: NA; V gene: TRBV5-1; J gene: TRBJ2-5; clone size: NA; CDR3 protein: CASSLLLAGAKTQYF; CDR3 DNA: TGCGCCAGCAGCTTGCTGTTGGCGGGGGCCAAGACCCAGTACTTC